A selection of T cell receptor beta chains follows, all from one sample in a study of blood T cell repertoires in COVID-19. Sequencing used immunoSEQ multiplex PCR; TCRdb keeps in-frame clones, though not all of them. The table includes about 280,000 clones, around nine tenths detected once. The source material was peripheral blood. The receptors originated from a man aged 35 to 55 with active or convalescent COVID-19. Both conserved end residues are trimmed from each CDR3. A D gene is named only where the DNA matches it firmly.

j_gene,d_gene,v_gene,CDR3aa
TRBJ1-5,NA,TRBV28,ASRLIWTAHSNQPQH
TRBJ2-3,NA,TRBV10-2,ASSRDSTYGTDTQY
TRBJ1-4,NA,TRBV6-1,ASSGFRDATNEKLF
TRBJ1-2,NA,TRBV5-1,ASSLAGANGYT
TRBJ1-1,TRBD1,TRBV20-1,SAGTGREAF
TRBJ2-6,TRBD1,TRBV19,ASSAGRGSGANVLT
TRBJ2-7,NA,TRBV6-6,ASSYTTDEQY
TRBJ1-3,NA,TRBV11-3,ASSLAQPSGNTIY
TRBJ1-1,TRBD1,TRBV27,ASSSPARDRGGEAF
TRBJ2-2,NA,TRBV27,ASSWGQNTGELF
TRBJ2-3,NA,TRBV5-1,ASSRRVGVTDTQY
TRBJ2-2,TRBD1,TRBV11-2,ASSFGTGGLGELF
TRBJ2-1,TRBD2,TRBV3-1/TRBV3-2,ASSDRDYSYNEQF
TRBJ2-3,NA,TRBV5-1,ASSFVTDTQY
TRBJ2-1,NA,TRBV2,ASSDWASYNEQF
TRBJ2-1,NA,TRBV24-1,ATSAGLSYNEQF
TRBJ2-5,NA,TRBV20-1,SASIGQETQY
TRBJ1-5,TRBD1,TRBV28,ASRPPTGYHQPQH
TRBJ2-7,NA,TRBV5-1,ASSFTYGVGYEQY
TRBJ2-1,TRBD2,TRBV14,ASSQAGLAIYEQF
TRBJ1-1,NA,TRBV5-4,ASSLAGQFGTEAF
TRBJ1-3,TRBD1,TRBV2,ASSSDRGRGNTIY
TRBJ1-2,TRBD1,TRBV5-4,ASSLSYTGGAPSAGYT
TRBJ2-3,TRBD2,TRBV6-6,ASRLARNTDTQY
TRBJ2-7,TRBD1,TRBV10-3,AISVPGTGSYEQY
TRBJ1-1,NA,TRBV5-6,ASSLWTASAF
TRBJ1-5,NA,TRBV28,ASSTPEGPQPQH
TRBJ2-3,TRBD1,TRBV9,ASSRLQGRSTDTQY
TRBJ1-2,NA,TRBV19,ASTQTYYGYT